This TCR beta chain derives from a study of identifying expanded T cells in peripheral blood. During the collection period, no donor immune events like infections were recorded. The data were produced by immunoSEQ multiplex PCR, yet TCRdb's version contains in-frame clones alone and is incomplete. The sample carries about 81,000 clones, around 83% recorded once. The V segment lost 2 bases and the J segment 4 bases; nucleotides outside the gene matches: 12. The CDR3 length is 19 residues. Germline V gene data show CDR1 as SGHRS and CDR2 as YFSETQ. The chain couples TRBV5-1 to TRBJ2-1; the match to TRBD2 covers 13 bases. The sequenced material came from blood. This receptor was identified in a person aged 18-70 years in good health. CDR3 amino acids: CASSFTGLAGIVTYNEQFF. In nucleotides, the CDR3 is TGCGCCAGCAGCTTCACGGGACTAGCGGGAATTGTAACGTACAATGAGCAGTTCTTC.